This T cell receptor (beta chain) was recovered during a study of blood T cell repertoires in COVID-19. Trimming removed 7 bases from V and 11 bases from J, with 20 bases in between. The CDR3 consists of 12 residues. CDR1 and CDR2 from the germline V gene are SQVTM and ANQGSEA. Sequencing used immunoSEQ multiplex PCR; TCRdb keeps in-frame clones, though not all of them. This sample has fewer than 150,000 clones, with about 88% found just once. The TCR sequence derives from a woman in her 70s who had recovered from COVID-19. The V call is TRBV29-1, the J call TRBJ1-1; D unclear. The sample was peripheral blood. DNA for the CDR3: TGCAGCGCTACGCCAGGAGGGAGTGAGGCTTTCTTT. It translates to CSATPGGSEAFF.